Listed below are T cell receptor beta chains from one sample, sequenced in a study of blood T cell repertoires in COVID-19. Produced via immunoSEQ multiplex PCR; TCRdb's table is partial and in-frame only. The table lists 230,000 or so clones, roughly 84% of them singletons. The sequenced sample was peripheral blood. The origin of the receptors is a man aged 25-45 years with active or convalescent COVID-19. Each CDR3 is given with its conserved first and last residue. A D gene is named only where the DNA matches it firmly. The listing skips clone size in some rows; elsewhere it reads once, few, many or a size class.

d_gene | j_gene | len | v_gene | abundance | CDR3nt | CDR3aa
TRBD1 | TRBJ1-1 | 15 | TRBV3-1/TRBV3-2 | - | TGTGCCAGCAGCCGTAGGGGACAGGAGGTCCTGAAAGCTTTCTTT | CASSRRGQEVLKAFF
TRBD1 | TRBJ2-7 | 13 | TRBV29-1 | few | TGCAGCGGCTACGGACAGGGGGGAGGCGAGCAGTACTTC | CSGYGQGGGEQYF
- | TRBJ1-4 | 13 | TRBV5-1 | - | TGCGCCAGCAGGGACTCGGGGGACGAAAAACTGTTTTTT | CASRDSGDEKLFF
TRBD1 | TRBJ2-7 | 15 | TRBV7-8 | - | TGTGCCAGCAGCTTAGGAGGACAGGGCAATCTCGAGCAGTACTTC | CASSLGGQGNLEQYF
- | TRBJ2-2 | 16 | TRBV5-4 | few | TGTGCCAGCAGCCCGATGCTTAGCGGGAACACCGGGGAGCTGTTTTTT | CASSPMLSGNTGELFF
TRBD1 | TRBJ1-5 | 13 | TRBV19 | - | TGTGCCAGTAGTGGGGACAGAAATCAGCCCCAGCATTTT | CASSGDRNQPQHF
- | TRBJ2-7 | 12 | TRBV19 | - | TGTGCCAGTGCCACAGGGGGGGTGGAGCAGTACTTC | CASATGGVEQYF
- | TRBJ2-3 | 17 | TRBV11-2 | few | TGTGCCAGCAGCCGGGAGCCGATAGGGTATAGCACAGATACGCAGTATTTT | CASSREPIGYSTDTQYF
- | TRBJ1-6 | 14 | TRBV7-8 | - | TGTGCCAGCAGCCAACCACTGGGAGATTCACCCCTCCACTTT | CASSQPLGDSPLHF
- | TRBJ2-3 | 14 | TRBV4-1 | - | TGCGCCAGCAGCCAAGAGGGAGTGGCCGATACGCAGTATTTT | CASSQEGVADTQYF
- | TRBJ2-7 | 15 | TRBV19 | - | TGTGCCAGTAGGCCAAATATAGGGAGCTCCTACGAGCAGTACTTC | CASRPNIGSSYEQYF
- | TRBJ1-2 | 15 | TRBV28 | - | TGTGCCAGCAGCCCCAGACAGGAGAAGCGCTATGGCTACACCTTC | CASSPRQEKRYGYTF
- | TRBJ1-5 | 14 | TRBV4-2 | - | TGTGCCAGCAGCCAAGATGCGGGCGGACAGCCCCAGCATTTT | CASSQDAGGQPQHF
- | TRBJ1-4 | 19 | TRBV3-1/TRBV3-2 | few | TGTGCCAGCAGCCAAGGCGTTTCTACGCTCACAGCCGGTCATGGAAAACTGTTTTTT | CASSQGVSTLTAGHGKLFF
- | TRBJ2-2 | 13 | TRBV12-3/TRBV12-4 | - | TGTGCCAGCAGTTTAATCGACACCGGGGAGCTGTTTTTT | CASSLIDTGELFF
TRBD1 | TRBJ1-1 | 15 | TRBV5-1 | - | TGCGCCAGCAGCCCAGGGGGTTCCATGAACACTGAAGCTTTCTTT | CASSPGGSMNTEAFF
- | TRBJ2-5 | 14 | TRBV9 | - | TGTGCCAGCAGCGTTGGAGGCAGCCAAGAGACCCAGTACTTC | CASSVGGSQETQYF
TRBD1 | TRBJ1-4 | 15 | TRBV2 | - | TGTGCCAGCAGTGGAGGGACAGGGGGGAATGAAAAACTGTTTTTT | CASSGGTGGNEKLFF
TRBD1 | TRBJ1-6 | 18 | TRBV28 | - | TGTGCCAGCAGTTACGGACAGGGAAAAAGCTCCTATAATTCACCCCTCCACTTT | CASSYGQGKSSYNSPLHF
TRBD2 | TRBJ2-3 | 15 | TRBV6-5 | once | TGTGCCAGCAGCCGACTAGCGGGGGGCACAGATACGCAGTATTTT | CASSRLAGGTDTQYF
- | TRBJ1-1 | 15 | TRBV7-6 | - | TGTGCCAGCAGCTTAACCCCAGCGGTGAACACTGAAGCTTTCTTT | CASSLTPAVNTEAFF
- | TRBJ2-6 | 15 | TRBV5-1 | few | TGCGCCAGCAGCGTTTCAGGCTCTGGGGCCAACGTCCTGACTTTC | CASSVSGSGANVLTF